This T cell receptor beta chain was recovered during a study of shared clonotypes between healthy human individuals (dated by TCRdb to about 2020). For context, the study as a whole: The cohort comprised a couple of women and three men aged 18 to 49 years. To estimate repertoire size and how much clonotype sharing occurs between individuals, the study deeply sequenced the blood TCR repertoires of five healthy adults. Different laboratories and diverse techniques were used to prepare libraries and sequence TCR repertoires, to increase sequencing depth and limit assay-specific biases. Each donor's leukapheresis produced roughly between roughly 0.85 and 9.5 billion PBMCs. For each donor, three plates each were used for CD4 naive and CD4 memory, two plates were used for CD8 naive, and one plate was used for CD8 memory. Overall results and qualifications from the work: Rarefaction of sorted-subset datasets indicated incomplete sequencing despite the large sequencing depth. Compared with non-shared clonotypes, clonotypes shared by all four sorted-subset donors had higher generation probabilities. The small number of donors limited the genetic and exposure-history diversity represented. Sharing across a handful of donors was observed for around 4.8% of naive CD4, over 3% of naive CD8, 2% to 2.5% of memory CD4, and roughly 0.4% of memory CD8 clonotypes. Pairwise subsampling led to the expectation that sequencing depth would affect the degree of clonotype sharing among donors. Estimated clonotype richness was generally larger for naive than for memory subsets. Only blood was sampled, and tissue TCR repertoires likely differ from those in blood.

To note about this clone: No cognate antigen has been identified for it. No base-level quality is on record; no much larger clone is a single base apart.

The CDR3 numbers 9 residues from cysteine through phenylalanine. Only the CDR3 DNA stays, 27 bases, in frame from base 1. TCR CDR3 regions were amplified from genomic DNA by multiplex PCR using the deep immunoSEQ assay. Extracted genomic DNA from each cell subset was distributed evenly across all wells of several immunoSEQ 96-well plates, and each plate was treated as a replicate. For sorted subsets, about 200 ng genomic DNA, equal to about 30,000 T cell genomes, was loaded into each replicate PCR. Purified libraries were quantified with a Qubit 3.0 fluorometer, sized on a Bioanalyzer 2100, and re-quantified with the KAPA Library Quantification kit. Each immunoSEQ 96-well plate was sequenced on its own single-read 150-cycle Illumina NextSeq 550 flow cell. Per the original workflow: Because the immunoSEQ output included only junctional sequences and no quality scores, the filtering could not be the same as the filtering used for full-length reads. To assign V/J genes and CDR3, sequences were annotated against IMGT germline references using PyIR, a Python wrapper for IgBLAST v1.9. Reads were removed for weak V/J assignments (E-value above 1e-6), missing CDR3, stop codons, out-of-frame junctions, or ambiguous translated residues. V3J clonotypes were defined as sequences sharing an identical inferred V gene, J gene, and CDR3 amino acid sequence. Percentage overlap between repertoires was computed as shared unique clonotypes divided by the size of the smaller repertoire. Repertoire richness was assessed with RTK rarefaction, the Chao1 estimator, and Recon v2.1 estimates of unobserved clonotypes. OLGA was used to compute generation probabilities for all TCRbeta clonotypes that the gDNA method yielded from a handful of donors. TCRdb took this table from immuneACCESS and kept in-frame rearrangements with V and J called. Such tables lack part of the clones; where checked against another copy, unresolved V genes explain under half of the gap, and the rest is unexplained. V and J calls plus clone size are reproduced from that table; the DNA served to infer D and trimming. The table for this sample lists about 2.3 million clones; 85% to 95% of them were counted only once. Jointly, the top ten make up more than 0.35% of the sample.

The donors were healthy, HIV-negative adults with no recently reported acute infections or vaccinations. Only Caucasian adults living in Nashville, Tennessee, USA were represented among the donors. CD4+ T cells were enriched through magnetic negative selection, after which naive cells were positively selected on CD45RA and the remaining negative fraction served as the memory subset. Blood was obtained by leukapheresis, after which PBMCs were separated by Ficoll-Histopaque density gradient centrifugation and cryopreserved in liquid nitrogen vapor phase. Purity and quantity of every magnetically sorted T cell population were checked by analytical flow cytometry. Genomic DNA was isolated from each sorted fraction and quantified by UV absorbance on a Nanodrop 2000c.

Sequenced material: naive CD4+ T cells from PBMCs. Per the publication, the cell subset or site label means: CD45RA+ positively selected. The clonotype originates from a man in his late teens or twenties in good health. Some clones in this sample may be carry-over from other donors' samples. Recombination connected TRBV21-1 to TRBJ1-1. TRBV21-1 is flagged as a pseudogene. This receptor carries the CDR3 CASTGEAFF. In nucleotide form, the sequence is TGTGCCAGCACCGGTGAAGCTTTCTTT.